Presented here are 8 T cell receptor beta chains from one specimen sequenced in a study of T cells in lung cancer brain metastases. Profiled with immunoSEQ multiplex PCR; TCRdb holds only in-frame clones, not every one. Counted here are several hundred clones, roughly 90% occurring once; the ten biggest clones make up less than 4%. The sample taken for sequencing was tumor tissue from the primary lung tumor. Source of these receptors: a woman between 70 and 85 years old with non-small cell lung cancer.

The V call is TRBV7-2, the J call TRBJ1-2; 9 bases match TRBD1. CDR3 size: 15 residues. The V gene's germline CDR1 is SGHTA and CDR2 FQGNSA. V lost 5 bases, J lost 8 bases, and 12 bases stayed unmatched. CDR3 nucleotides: TGTGCCAGCAGCCCGGCCGGGACAGGGCCTGAGGGCTACACCTTC. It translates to CASSPAGTGPEGYTF.

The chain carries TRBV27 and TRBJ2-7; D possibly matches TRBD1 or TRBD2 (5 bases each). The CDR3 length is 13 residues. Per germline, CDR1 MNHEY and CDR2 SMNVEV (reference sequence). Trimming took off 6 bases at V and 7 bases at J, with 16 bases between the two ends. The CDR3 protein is CASSLRGPSEQYF. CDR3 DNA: TGTGCCAGCAGCCTAAGGGGACCCTCAGAGCAGTACTTC.

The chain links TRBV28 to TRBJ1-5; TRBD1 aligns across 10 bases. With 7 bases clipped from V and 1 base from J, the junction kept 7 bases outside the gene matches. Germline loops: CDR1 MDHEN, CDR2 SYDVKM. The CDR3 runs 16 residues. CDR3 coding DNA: TGTGCCAGCACTAGCCGGGACAGGGGAAGCAATCAGCCCCAGCATTTT. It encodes CASTSRDRGSNQPQHF.

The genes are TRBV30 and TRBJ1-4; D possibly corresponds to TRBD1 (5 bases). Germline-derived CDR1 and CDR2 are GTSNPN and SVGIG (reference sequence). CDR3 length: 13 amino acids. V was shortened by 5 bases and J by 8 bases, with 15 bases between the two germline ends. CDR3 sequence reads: CAWSRGSGEKLFF. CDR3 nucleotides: TGTGCCTGGTCGAGGGGTTCGGGAGAAAAACTGTTTTTT.

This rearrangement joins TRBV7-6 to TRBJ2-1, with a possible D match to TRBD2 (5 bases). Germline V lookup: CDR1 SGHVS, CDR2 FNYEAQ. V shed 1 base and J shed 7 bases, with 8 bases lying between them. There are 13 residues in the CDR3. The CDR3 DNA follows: TGTGCCAGCAGCTTAGGCCTAGCAAATGAGCAGTTCTTC. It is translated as CASSLGLANEQFF.

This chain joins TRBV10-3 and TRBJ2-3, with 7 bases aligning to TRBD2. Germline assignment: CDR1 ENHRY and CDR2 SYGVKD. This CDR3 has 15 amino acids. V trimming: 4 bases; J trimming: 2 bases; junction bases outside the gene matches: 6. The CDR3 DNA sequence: TGTGCCATCAGTGGGGCGGGGGTGGACACAGATACGCAGTATTTT. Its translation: CAISGAGVDTDTQYF.

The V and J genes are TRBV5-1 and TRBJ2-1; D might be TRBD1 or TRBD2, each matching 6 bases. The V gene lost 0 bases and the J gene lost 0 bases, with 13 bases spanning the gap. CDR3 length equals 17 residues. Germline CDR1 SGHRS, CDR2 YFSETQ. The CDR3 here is CASSLEGGASSYNEQFF. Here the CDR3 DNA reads TGCGCCAGCAGCTTGGAGGGGGGCGCGAGCTCCTACAATGAGCAGTTCTTC. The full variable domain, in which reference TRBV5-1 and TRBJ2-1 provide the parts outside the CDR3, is KAGVTQTPRYLIKTRGQQVTLSCSPISGHRSVSWYQQTPGQGLQFLFEYFSETQRNKGNFPGRFSGRQFSNSRSEMNVSTLELGDSALYLCASSLEGGASSYNEQFFGPGTRLTVL.

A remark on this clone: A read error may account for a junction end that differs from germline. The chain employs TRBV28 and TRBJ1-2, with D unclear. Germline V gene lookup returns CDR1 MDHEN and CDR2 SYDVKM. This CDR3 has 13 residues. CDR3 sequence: CASESDKTYSYTF. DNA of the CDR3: TGTGCCAGCGAGTCCGACAAGACCTATAGCTACACCTTC.